The rows below give T cell receptor beta chains drawn from one sample of a study of blood T cell repertoires in COVID-19. TCRdb keeps only in-frame clones here, not all; method: immunoSEQ multiplex PCR. Of about 150,000 clones in the sample, 84% are singletons; the top ten hold about 40%. The source material was peripheral blood. These receptors all stem from a human donor in a cohort sampled during active COVID-19. CDR3s include the opening cysteine and the closing phenylalanine or tryptophan. Fields, in order: CDR3 protein, CDR3 DNA, V gene, clone size, J gene, D gene. A D gene is named only where the DNA matches it firmly. A clone size is listed for some rows: how often the clone was seen (once, few, many), or a class if it is expanded.

CDR3: CASSAGQITGNTIYF; DNA: TGTGCCAGCAGCGCGGGACAGATCACTGGAAACACCATATATTTT; V: TRBV3-1/TRBV3-2; size: NA; J: TRBJ1-3; D: TRBD1
CDR3: CASSSDRANYGYTF; DNA: TGTGCCAGTAGTTCCGACAGGGCTAACTATGGCTACACCTTC; V: TRBV19; size: NA; J: TRBJ1-2; D: TRBD1
CDR3: CASSRDRGIGELFF; DNA: TGTGCCAGTAGTCGGGACAGGGGGATCGGGGAGCTGTTTTTT; V: TRBV19; size: NA; J: TRBJ2-2; D: TRBD1
CDR3: CASSIGNLGGGQYNEQFF; DNA: TGTGCCAGTAGTATAGGTAACCTAGGGGGGGGGCAGTACAATGAGCAGTTCTTC; V: TRBV19; size: NA; J: TRBJ2-1; D: NA
CDR3: CATRQGVNEKLFF; DNA: TGTGCCACCCGACAGGGTGTAAATGAAAAACTGTTTTTT; V: TRBV10-3; size: NA; J: TRBJ1-4; D: TRBD1
CDR3: CASSIPGQGPLYGYTF; DNA: TGTGCCAGTAGTATTCCGGGACAGGGGCCCCTATATGGCTACACCTTC; V: TRBV19; size: NA; J: TRBJ1-2; D: TRBD1
CDR3: CAIRSSGGGETQYF; DNA: TGTGCCATCAGGAGTAGCGGGGGAGGCGAGACCCAGTACTTC; V: TRBV10-3; size: NA; J: TRBJ2-5; D: TRBD2
CDR3: CASSLPGQGAGETQYF; DNA: TGTGCCAGCAGCCTACCGGGACAGGGGGCTGGAGAGACCCAGTACTTC; V: TRBV11-3; size: NA; J: TRBJ2-5; D: TRBD1
CDR3: CASLGLNSNQPQHF; DNA: TGTGCCAGTTTGGGGCTGAATAGCAATCAGCCCCAGCATTTT; V: TRBV19; size: NA; J: TRBJ1-5; D: NA
CDR3: CASSRDIGTQETQYF; DNA: TGTGCCAGTAGTAGGGACATCGGGACGCAAGAGACCCAGTACTTC; V: TRBV19; size: once; J: TRBJ2-5; D: NA
CDR3: CASSQPGLAGGGLEGNEQFF; DNA: TGCGCCAGCAGCCAACCGGGACTAGCGGGGGGAGGTCTGGAGGGCAATGAGCAGTTCTTC; V: TRBV4-1; size: NA; J: TRBJ2-1; D: TRBD2
CDR3: CASSLGQSNYGYTF; DNA: TGTGCCAGCAGCTTGGGACAGAGTAACTATGGCTACACCTTC; V: TRBV11-2; size: NA; J: TRBJ1-2; D: TRBD1
CDR3: CASSSLVGGSYEQYF; DNA: TGTGCCAGCAGCTCCCTCGTAGGGGGAAGCTACGAGCAGTACTTC; V: TRBV5-4; size: NA; J: TRBJ2-7; D: NA
CDR3: CATKLAGNTEAFF; DNA: TGTGCCACTAAACTGGCGGGTAACACTGAAGCTTTCTTT; V: TRBV25-1; size: NA; J: TRBJ1-1; D: NA
CDR3: CASSQVVRSTDTQYF; DNA: TGCGCCAGCAGCCAAGTGGTCAGGAGCACAGATACGCAGTATTTT; V: TRBV4-1; size: NA; J: TRBJ2-3; D: NA
CDR3: CASSPPTQGFGTADNEQFF; DNA: TGTGCCAGCAGCCCCCCTACACAGGGTTTCGGCACGGCGGACAATGAGCAGTTCTTC; V: TRBV28; size: NA; J: TRBJ2-1; D: NA
CDR3: CASTTARGEPQHF; DNA: TGTGCCAGCACCACCGCCAGGGGTGAGCCCCAGCATTTT; V: TRBV16; size: once; J: TRBJ1-5; D: NA
CDR3: CASSLAGTSATYEQYF; DNA: TGTGCCAGCAGCTTAGCGGGGACTAGCGCTACCTACGAGCAGTACTTC; V: TRBV7-2; size: NA; J: TRBJ2-7; D: TRBD2
CDR3: CASTIGGGKAKNIQYF; DNA: TGTGCCAGTACCATCGGGGGAGGGAAAGCCAAAAACATTCAGTACTTC; V: TRBV19; size: NA; J: TRBJ2-4; D: TRBD2
CDR3: CASSLFPGISGNTIYF; DNA: TGTGCCAGCAGCTTGTTTCCCGGGATCTCTGGAAACACCATATATTTT; V: TRBV5-8; size: NA; J: TRBJ1-3; D: NA
CDR3: CASSVGGRLDRDTEAFF; DNA: TGTGCCAGCAGCGTAGGGGGTCGACTTGACAGGGATACTGAAGCTTTCTTT; V: TRBV9; size: NA; J: TRBJ1-1; D: TRBD1
CDR3: CASSRQELRSPLHF; DNA: TGTGCCAGCAGCCGACAGGAATTGCGTTCACCCCTCCACTTT; V: TRBV13; size: NA; J: TRBJ1-6; D: NA